These T cell receptor beta chains were read from a single sample in a study of shared clonotypes between healthy human individuals. Sequencing was performed with immunoSEQ multiplex PCR; in TCRdb, only in-frame clones are kept and a portion is missing. The data hold approximately 2.1 million clones, with more than 80% observed a single time. Material for sequencing was naive CD4+ T cells from PBMCs. The receptors were gathered from a man aged 18 to 30 in good health. Some clones in this sample may be carry-over from other donors' samples. Each CDR3 is given with its conserved first and last residue. The order of the fields is J gene, V gene, D gene, clone size, CDR3 protein, CDR3 DNA. D genes are given only for firm matches. A clone size is listed for some rows: how often the clone was seen (once, few, many), or a class if it is expanded.

J: TRBJ1-2; V: TRBV2; D: NA; size: NA; CDR3: CASSRRQAPDGYTF; DNA: TGTGCCAGCAGCAGAAGACAGGCTCCGGATGGCTACACCTTC
J: TRBJ2-7; V: TRBV19; D: TRBD1; size: NA; CDR3: CASSHGQGGHEQYF; DNA: TGTGCCAGTAGTCACGGACAGGGCGGGCACGAGCAGTACTTC
J: TRBJ2-5; V: TRBV11-1; D: NA; size: NA; CDR3: CASSLTPWGETQYF; DNA: TGTGCCAGCAGCTTAACCCCTTGGGGAGAGACCCAGTACTTC
J: TRBJ1-2; V: TRBV11-1; D: NA; size: NA; CDR3: CASSPWSGGGDGYTF; DNA: TGTGCCAGCAGCCCCTGGTCGGGGGGCGGCGATGGCTACACCTTC
J: TRBJ2-3; V: TRBV6-1; D: TRBD1; size: NA; CDR3: CASSEAWTGGVGQYF; DNA: TGTGCCAGCAGTGAAGCTTGGACAGGGGGCGTCGGGCAGTATTTT
J: TRBJ2-1; V: TRBV28; D: NA; size: NA; CDR3: CASSWRGQYNEQFF; DNA: TGTGCCAGCAGTTGGCGAGGACAGTACAATGAGCAGTTCTTC
J: TRBJ2-7; V: TRBV7-2; D: TRBD2; size: NA; CDR3: CASSRTGLAGGGSYEQYF; DNA: TGTGCCAGCAGCCGCACGGGACTAGCGGGAGGGGGATCCTACGAGCAGTACTTC
J: TRBJ2-7; V: TRBV7-3; D: NA; size: once; CDR3: CASSLGGGGPYEQYF; DNA: TGTGCCAGCAGCTTAGGTGGGGGAGGTCCCTACGAGCAGTACTTC
J: TRBJ1-1; V: TRBV6-5; D: NA; size: NA; CDR3: CASSYLVGETEAFF; DNA: TGTGCCAGCAGTTATCTGGTAGGTGAGACTGAAGCTTTCTTT
J: TRBJ1-4; V: TRBV28; D: NA; size: NA; CDR3: CASRSGRNEKLFF; DNA: TGTGCCAGCAGAAGCGGGCGTAATGAAAAACTGTTTTTT
J: TRBJ2-1; V: TRBV2; D: TRBD2; size: NA; CDR3: CASGSGTSGYNEQFF; DNA: TGTGCCAGCGGGTCCGGGACTAGCGGCTACAATGAGCAGTTCTTC
J: TRBJ2-1; V: TRBV2; D: TRBD1; size: NA; CDR3: CASSKEGQGHEQFF; DNA: TGTGCCAGCAGTAAAGAAGGACAGGGCCATGAGCAGTTCTTC
J: TRBJ2-2; V: TRBV4-2; D: TRBD2; size: NA; CDR3: CASSNRLAGVDRELFF; DNA: TGTGCCAGCAGCAATAGACTAGCGGGAGTTGACAGGGAGCTGTTTTTT
J: TRBJ1-4; V: TRBV27; D: NA; size: NA; CDR3: CASSLSWGSGKLFF; DNA: TGTGCCAGCAGTTTATCGTGGGGGTCGGGAAAACTGTTTTTT
J: TRBJ2-7; V: TRBV27; D: TRBD1; size: NA; CDR3: CASRTGWTYEQYF; DNA: TGTGCCAGCCGGACAGGGTGGACCTACGAGCAGTACTTC
J: TRBJ1-2; V: TRBV2; D: NA; size: once; CDR3: CASSVVPVPNYGYTF; DNA: TGTGCCAGCAGTGTAGTTCCAGTGCCTAACTATGGCTACACCTTC
J: TRBJ2-5; V: TRBV19; D: NA; size: NA; CDR3: CASSRVARETQYF; DNA: TGTGCCAGTAGTAGGGTAGCCCGGGAGACCCAGTACTTC
J: TRBJ1-3; V: TRBV7-8; D: NA; size: NA; CDR3: CASSLDAGSGNTIYF; DNA: TGTGCCAGCAGCTTAGATGCAGGGTCTGGAAACACCATATATTTT
J: TRBJ2-1; V: TRBV19; D: NA; size: NA; CDR3: CASSIEGFGPREQFF; DNA: TGTGCCAGTAGTATTGAAGGGTTTGGGCCCAGGGAGCAGTTCTTC
J: TRBJ1-2; V: TRBV9; D: TRBD1; size: NA; CDR3: CASSVAGGNNYDYTF; DNA: TGTGCCAGCAGCGTGGCAGGGGGTAATAACTATGACTACACCTTC
J: TRBJ1-1; V: TRBV28; D: NA; size: NA; CDR3: CASSRGGRGTEAFF; DNA: TGTGCCAGCAGCCGGGGGGGCAGGGGTACTGAAGCTTTCTTT
J: TRBJ2-7; V: TRBV29-1; D: NA; size: NA; CDR3: CSVGGALFSPGAEQYF; DNA: TGCAGCGTTGGAGGAGCGCTCTTTTCCCCAGGTGCCGAGCAGTACTTC
J: TRBJ2-6; V: TRBV7-2; D: TRBD1; size: NA; CDR3: CASSSLTGAWGANVLTF; DNA: TGTGCCAGCAGCTCACTGACAGGGGCATGGGGGGCCAACGTCCTGACTTTC
J: TRBJ2-3; V: TRBV6-6; D: TRBD2; size: once; CDR3: CASSKLAGESYTQYF; DNA: TGTGCCAGCAGTAAACTAGCGGGAGAGTCATATACGCAGTATTTT
J: TRBJ2-1; V: TRBV5-1; D: NA; size: NA; CDR3: CASSLASNEQFF; DNA: TGCGCCAGCAGCTTGGCGTCCAATGAGCAGTTCTTC
J: TRBJ1-2; V: TRBV6-5; D: TRBD1; size: NA; CDR3: CASSLTGNPNGYTF; DNA: TGTGCCAGCAGCCTGACAGGGAATCCTAATGGCTACACCTTC
J: TRBJ1-3; V: TRBV4-3; D: NA; size: NA; CDR3: CASSQEERGYSGNTIYF; DNA: TGCGCCAGCAGCCAAGAGGAGAGGGGCTACTCTGGAAACACCATATATTTT
J: TRBJ2-1; V: TRBV11-2; D: TRBD2; size: once; CDR3: CASSLAAGGIYNEQFF; DNA: TGTGCCAGCAGCTTAGCGGCGGGAGGGATCTACAATGAGCAGTTCTTC
J: TRBJ2-7; V: TRBV5-1; D: TRBD2; size: NA; CDR3: CASSLGTSGRSYF; DNA: TGCGCCAGCAGCTTAGGGACTAGCGGGAGGTCCTACTTC
J: TRBJ1-2; V: TRBV10-3; D: NA; size: NA; CDR3: CAIRETTGGPSRGYTF; DNA: TGTGCCATCAGAGAGACCACAGGAGGCCCTTCGCGTGGCTACACCTTC
J: TRBJ2-3; V: TRBV7-9; D: NA; size: once; CDR3: CASSHTNSADTQYF; DNA: TGTGCCAGCAGCCATACCAATAGCGCAGATACGCAGTATTTT
J: TRBJ2-1; V: TRBV30; D: NA; size: NA; CDR3: CAVDGPGVVEQFF; DNA: TGTGCCGTAGACGGACCTGGGGTTGTTGAGCAGTTCTTC
J: TRBJ1-1; V: TRBV4-1; D: NA; size: NA; CDR3: CASSQVPFRGTEAFF; DNA: TGCGCCAGCAGCCAAGTCCCTTTCAGGGGCACTGAAGCTTTCTTT
J: TRBJ2-2; V: TRBV18; D: NA; size: NA; CDR3: CASSPGAHGELFF; DNA: TGTGCCAGCTCACCCGGGGCCCACGGGGAGCTGTTTTTT
J: TRBJ1-2; V: TRBV10-3; D: NA; size: NA; CDR3: CAISESAGAGGYTF; DNA: TGTGCCATCAGTGAGTCTGCGGGCGCGGGTGGCTACACCTTC
J: TRBJ2-3; V: TRBV21-1; D: NA; size: NA; CDR3: CASSKSRLVKATDTQYF; DNA: TGTGCCAGCAGCAAATCGAGGCTAGTAAAGGCCACAGATACGCAGTATTTT
J: TRBJ1-1; V: TRBV28; D: NA; size: NA; CDR3: CASYNLGAGHPGTEAFF; DNA: TGTGCCAGTTATAATCTAGGGGCGGGGCATCCAGGGACTGAAGCTTTCTTT
J: TRBJ2-7; V: TRBV15; D: TRBD2; size: NA; CDR3: CATSSPGTSATYEQYF; DNA: TGTGCCACCAGCTCCCCCGGGACTAGCGCCACCTACGAGCAGTACTTC
J: TRBJ1-1; V: TRBV29-1; D: TRBD1; size: NA; CDR3: CSVLRTGNTEAFF; DNA: TGCAGCGTGTTAAGGACAGGGAACACTGAAGCTTTCTTT
J: TRBJ2-3; V: TRBV5-1; D: NA; size: NA; CDR3: CASSPETGGTDTQYF; DNA: TGCGCCAGCAGCCCTGAGACAGGTGGCACAGATACGCAGTATTTT
J: TRBJ2-1; V: TRBV5-1; D: TRBD1; size: NA; CDR3: CASSVTGVGDNEQFF; DNA: TGCGCCAGCAGCGTTACAGGGGTGGGGGACAATGAGCAGTTCTTC
J: TRBJ1-5; V: TRBV2; D: TRBD1; size: NA; CDR3: CASSEGRRTGGIRQPQHF; DNA: TGTGCCAGCAGTGAAGGAAGGAGGACAGGGGGCATTCGACAGCCCCAGCATTTT
J: TRBJ2-5; V: TRBV19; D: NA; size: NA; CDR3: CASSLGETQYF; DNA: TGTGCCAGTAGTCTAGGCGAGACCCAGTACTTC
J: TRBJ2-5; V: TRBV27; D: TRBD2; size: NA; CDR3: CASSLFGLAGVGETQYF; DNA: TGTGCCAGCAGTTTATTTGGGCTAGCGGGAGTCGGAGAGACCCAGTACTTC
J: TRBJ2-5; V: TRBV10-3; D: NA; size: NA; CDR3: CATDRDGLGETQYF; DNA: TGTGCCACCGACCGTGATGGGTTAGGAGAGACCCAGTACTTC
J: TRBJ1-1; V: TRBV7-3; D: TRBD1; size: few; CDR3: CASSPDRGGTEAFF; DNA: TGTGCCAGCAGCCCGGACAGGGGTGGCACTGAAGCTTTCTTT
J: TRBJ2-7; V: TRBV25-1; D: NA; size: NA; CDR3: CASSQPVTYEQYF; DNA: TGTGCCAGCAGTCAGCCAGTAACCTACGAGCAGTACTTC
J: TRBJ2-2; V: TRBV27; D: TRBD2; size: once; CDR3: CASSPTLTSGTAGELFF; DNA: TGTGCCAGCAGTCCCACCTTGACTAGCGGGACCGCCGGGGAGCTGTTTTTT
J: TRBJ1-3; V: TRBV27; D: NA; size: NA; CDR3: CASSLRPLAGNTIYF; DNA: TGTGCCAGCAGTTTGAGGCCGCTCGCTGGAAACACCATATATTTT
J: TRBJ2-7; V: TRBV4-1; D: NA; size: once; CDR3: CASSQVSSIHLDF; DNA: TGCGCCAGCAGCCAAGTAAGTTCGATACACTTGGACTTC
J: TRBJ1-2; V: TRBV27; D: TRBD1; size: NA; CDR3: CASSDRVYGYTF; DNA: TGTGCCAGCAGTGACAGGGTCTATGGCTACACCTTC